The 13 T cell receptor beta chains presented below share a single source sample, sequenced in a study of CD8+ T cells in alopecia areata (dated by TCRdb to about 2018). The library came from the immunoSEQ multiplex PCR assay. RNA was extracted from all samples and reverse transcribed into cDNA as template for TCR sequencing. In its TCRdb copy, this immuneACCESS table keeps in-frame sequences only and misses some clones. Where compared with another copy, unresolved V genes explain less than half of these, and the others have no known cause. Recorded for this sample are under 75,000 clones; about 44% of them occurred a single time. The ten largest clones add up to about a sixth of the sample. The label giving this sample's time point can be read as: baseline before oral tofacitinib. The sample in question was CD8+ T cells sorted from blood, obtained at week 0. The receptors come from a human donor with alopecia areata.

V usage is TRBV29-1 and J usage is TRBJ1-2; weak D call: TRBD1 (5 bases). The V end was cut by 4 bases, the J end by 4 bases, with 7 bases between. Germline CDR1 reads SQVTM; CDR2 reads ANQGSEA. The CDR3 length is 11 residues. The CDR3: CSVVGVYGYTF. DNA of the CDR3: TGCAGCGTTGTGGGGGTCTATGGCTACACCTTC.

There are many counts of this clone. The chain combines TRBV4-1 with TRBJ2-7; TRBD2 is a possible D gene (6 bases). CDR3 length: 16 residues. From germline, CDR1 is MGHRA and CDR2 YSYEKL. V was cut by 1 base and J by 2 bases, with 15 bases left in between. CDR3 protein: CASSQAAGSPTYEQYF. CDR3 in DNA: TGCGCCAGCAGCCAAGCAGCCGGGAGTCCTACCTACGAGCAGTACTTC.

This clone was detected only a few times. V gene TRBV29-1 combines with J gene TRBJ2-7; TRBD2 agrees at 8 bases. CDR1 SQVTM and CDR2 ANQGSEA come from the germline V gene. The J segment lost 2 bases and the V segment lost 7 bases, leaving 19 bases of the junction unmatched. The CDR3 is 17 amino acids. DNA of the CDR3: TGCAGCGACAGAGACGGCGACTCAGCGGGAGCCGCCTACGAGCAGTACTTC. Protein product: CSDRDGDSAGAAYEQYF.

J is TRBJ2-5 and V is TRBV15; D is perhaps TRBD2 (5 bases). Trimming pared 5 bases from V and 5 bases from J, leaving 21 bases between. This CDR3 contains 16 residues. CDR1 is LNHNV and CDR2 is YYDKDF in the germline V gene (reference sequence). CDR3 nucleotide sequence: TGTGCCACCAGCGAGGATCGAACGGGGATTGGGGAGACCCAGTACTTC. This gives the protein CATSEDRTGIGETQYF.

The chain carries TRBV27 and TRBJ2-7, with 9 bases lining up with TRBD1. Trimming cost V 2 bases and J 4 bases; bases outside gene matches: 3. Germline CDR1 is MNHEY and CDR2 is SMNVEV (reference sequence). The CDR3 covers 14 residues. CDR3 bases: TGTGCCAGCAGTTTAGGGACAGGGTATTACGAGCAGTACTTC. This gives the protein CASSLGTGYYEQYF.

J is TRBJ2-1 and V is TRBV4-2; 7 positions agree with TRBD2. The V and J ends lost 2 bases and 2 bases, in that order; junction bases with no gene match: 9. The CDR3 has 17 amino acids. Germline V gene lookup returns CDR1 LGHNA and CDR2 YNFKEQ. CDR3 loop: CASSQQWREIAYNEQFF. For the CDR3, the DNA is TGTGCCAGCAGCCAACAATGGCGGGAGATTGCCTACAATGAGCAGTTCTTC.

This clone has just a few counts. The likely explanation is a read error, given a far larger clone one base away. The chain uses TRBV7-2 and TRBJ2-1; TRBD1 agrees at 7 bases. Germline-derived CDR1 and CDR2 are SGHTA and FQGNSA. The CDR3 is made up of 15 amino acids. The CDR3 sequence: CASSHPETGYNEQLF. The CDR3, as DNA: TGTGCCAGCAGCCACCCAGAGACAGGGTACAATGAGCAGCTCTTC.

A few counts support this clone. This rearrangement joins TRBV6-4 to TRBJ1-4; TRBD1 might be the D (5 bases). V lost 3 bases and J lost 5, with 7 bases in between. Germline V lookup: CDR1 MRHNA, CDR2 SNTAGT. CDR3 size: 13 residues. The CDR3 region has the DNA TGTGCCAGCAGTGAAGGGGTGAATGAAAAACTGTTTTTT. Residues: CASSEGVNEKLFF.

This clone turned up a few times. The V gene is TRBV27, the J gene TRBJ2-7; D is perhaps TRBD1 (5 bases). V lost 4 bases, J lost 2 bases, and 12 bases lay in between. Germline CDR1 is MNHEY and CDR2 is SMNVEV (reference sequence). This CDR3 is built from 14 residues. CDR3 residues: CASSYSRTPYEQYF. CDR3 DNA: TGTGCCAGCAGTTATTCCAGGACACCCTACGAGCAGTACTTC.

This clone was counted only a few times. This chain connects TRBV5-1 to TRBJ1-2; the match to TRBD1 covers 9 bases. The CDR3 extends over 15 amino acids. Trimming cost V 3 bases and J 6 bases; bases outside gene matches: 9. Per the germline V gene, CDR1 is SGHRS and CDR2 is YFSETQ. This chain's CDR3 is CASSSGDRGSNGYTF. The CDR3 DNA sequence: TGCGCCAGCAGCTCGGGCGACAGGGGGTCTAATGGCTACACCTTC.

This clone was counted at least ten times. V and J are TRBV7-8 and TRBJ2-2; the match to TRBD2 covers 9 bases. Germline V gene data show CDR1 as SGHVS and CDR2 as FQNEAQ. The CDR3 is made up of 16 amino acids. V was clipped by 5 bases and J by 7 bases; unmatched bases: 11. The chain's CDR3 is CASSTDLAGEYGELFF. The CDR3 DNA sequence: TGTGCCAGCAGCACAGACTTAGCGGGAGAGTACGGGGAGCTGTTTTTT.

V is TRBV27 and J is TRBJ2-7, with no clear D. Trimming took 4 bases from V and 2 from J, leaving 9 bases between them. CDR3 length: 13 amino acids. The germline CDR1 and CDR2 sequences are MNHEY and SMNVEV (reference sequence). The CDR3 region is CASSWGRPYEQYF. The CDR3, as DNA: TGTGCCAGCAGTTGGGGAAGGCCCTACGAGCAGTACTTC.

This clone has just a few counts. The chain combines TRBV29-1 with TRBJ2-2; TRBD2 matches at 8 bases. Per germline, CDR1 SQVTM and CDR2 ANQGSEA. The CDR3 sequence is 15 residues long. V gave up 4 bases and J gave up 5 bases; unmatched junction bases: 9. CDR3: CSVVWGLVTTGELFF. CDR3 sequence (DNA): TGCAGCGTTGTATGGGGACTAGTTACGACCGGGGAGCTGTTTTTT.